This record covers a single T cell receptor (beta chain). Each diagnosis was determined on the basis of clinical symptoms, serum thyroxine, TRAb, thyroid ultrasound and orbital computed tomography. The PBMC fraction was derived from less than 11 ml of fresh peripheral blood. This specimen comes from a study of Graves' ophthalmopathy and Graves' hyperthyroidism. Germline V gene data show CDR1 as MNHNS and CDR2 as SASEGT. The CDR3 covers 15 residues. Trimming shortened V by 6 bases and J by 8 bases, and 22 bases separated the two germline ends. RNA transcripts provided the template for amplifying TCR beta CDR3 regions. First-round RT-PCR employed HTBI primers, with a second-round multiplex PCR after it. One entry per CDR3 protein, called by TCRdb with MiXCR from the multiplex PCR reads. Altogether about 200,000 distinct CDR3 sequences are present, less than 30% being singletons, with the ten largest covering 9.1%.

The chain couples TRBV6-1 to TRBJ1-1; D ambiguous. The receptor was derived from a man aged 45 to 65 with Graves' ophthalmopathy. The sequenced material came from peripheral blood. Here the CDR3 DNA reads TGTGCCAGCAGGCTTCGGGTCTCGGACCTATTCGAAGCTTTCTTT. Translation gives CASRLRVSDLFEAFF.